The clone carrying this T cell receptor (beta chain) was found many times. Its antigen is still unknown. Per the germline V gene, CDR1 is MGHDK and CDR2 is SYGVNS. V lost 4 bases, J lost 0 bases, and 7 bases lay in between. The CDR3 is 14 amino acids. Attachment of unique molecular identifiers to individual cDNA molecules was performed. TCRdb reprocessed the 5' RACE reads with MiXCR, giving one entry per CDR3 protein. The table shows approximately 90,000 distinct CDR3 sequences, with approximately 10% occurring only once. The sample originates from a study of early T cells in non-severe SARS-CoV-2 infection. General study findings and limits: VDJdb-based annotation leaned toward anti-spike CD8 responses and missed private and CD4 specificities.

The chain couples TRBV25-1 to TRBJ1-3; D not certain. Specimen: whole blood, collected at baseline. This clonotype originated in an adult who was a healthcare worker with PCR-confirmed SARS-CoV-2 infection or an uninfected control (not recorded which). CDR3 residues: CASSAPGSGNTIYF. The CDR3 DNA reads TGTGCCAGCAGTGCCCCGGGCTCTGGAAACACCATATATTTT.